Described below is a single T cell receptor beta chain sequence and its context. The antigen is unknown. The data are from a study of monozygotic twins with inflammatory bowel disease. Study results and caveats: IBD-affected twins scored below their healthy co-twins in TCRbeta diversity (inverse Simpson). Part of the variability in patient repertoires may have come from differing immunosuppressive treatments.

Following a re-call of the 5' RACE reads, TCRdb has one entry per CDR3 protein and lacks DNA. Its table records approximately 200,000 distinct CDR3 sequences. The receptor was derived from a human donor with ulcerative colitis or Crohn's disease, or a healthy co-twin of an affected twin (not recorded which). The sequenced sample consisted of blood.

CDR3 protein: CSAPSEDKLEPQHF. The V and J genes are TRBV20-1 and TRBJ1-5; TCRdb lists TRBD1, though no DNA is available to test this call. Germline V gene lookup returns CDR1 DFQATT and CDR2 SNEGSKA (reference sequence). There are 14 residues in the CDR3.